These 15 T cell receptor beta chains originate from one sample sequenced in a study of T cell changes during pregnancy in multiple sclerosis. Assay: immunoSEQ multiplex PCR; the TCRdb copy retains only in-frame clones and omits some. The sample records tens of thousands of clones, almost 95% being singletons. The sample in question was peripheral blood, obtained in the third trimester of pregnancy. The receptor source for this set is a female donor with multiple sclerosis, enrolled in a pregnancy study.

The chain joins TRBV7-6 to TRBJ2-7; 10 bases are a match to TRBD2. V shed 4 bases, J shed 2 bases, and the junction held 2 bases outside the gene matches. The CDR3 consists of 14 residues. Germline CDR1 is SGHVS and CDR2 is FNYEAQ. This CDR3 reads CASSYGLAAYEQYF. As DNA, the CDR3 is TGTGCCAGCAGCTACGGACTAGCGGCCTACGAGCAGTACTTC.

The chain couples TRBV11-3 to TRBJ2-1; maybe TRBD2 (6 bases). The CDR3 is 14 residues long. V lost 6 bases, J lost 3 bases, and 12 bases lay in between. The germline gives CDR1 SGHNT, CDR2 YENEEA. CDR3 residues: CASRPSEIYNEQFF. Written as DNA, the CDR3 is TGTGCCAGCAGGCCTAGCGAAATCTACAATGAGCAGTTCTTC.

The rearrangement uses TRBV5-1 and TRBJ2-1; 9 nucleotides agree with TRBD1. Unmatched junction bases numbered 8, after V lost 4 bases and J lost 3 bases. In germline, CDR1 is SGHRS, CDR2 YFSETQ. This CDR3 has 16 amino acids. DNA of the CDR3: TGCGCCAGCAGCATAAAGACAGGGGGAATCTACAATGAGCAGTTCTTC. It encodes CASSIKTGGIYNEQFF.

J is TRBJ2-1 and V is TRBV11-3, with TRBD2 matching 9 bases. CDR1 SGHNT and CDR2 YENEEA come from the germline V gene. This CDR3 has 14 residues. Unmatched junction bases numbered 8, after V lost 5 bases and J lost 9 bases. The DNA of the CDR3 is TGTGCCAGCAGCCACGATTTGACTAGCGGTGAGCAGTTCTTC. Amino acids: CASSHDLTSGEQFF.

The chain is built from TRBV7-2 and TRBJ2-7; a possible D gene is TRBD2 (8 bases). V was pared by 5 bases and J by 6 bases, with 20 bases between. The germline V gene has CDR1 SGHTA and CDR2 FQGNSA. The CDR3 runs 15 residues. CDR3 in amino acids: CASSPSGGGFGEQYF. As DNA, the CDR3 is TGTGCCAGCAGCCCCTCGGGAGGGGGCTTTGGCGAGCAGTACTTC.

V is TRBV9 and J is TRBJ1-1, with D unresolved. This CDR3 comprises 14 residues. Per the germline V gene, CDR1 is SGDLS and CDR2 is YYNGEE. Trimming removed 0 bases at V and 5 bases at J, with 11 bases between. The CDR3 loop reads CASSVGEGITEAFF. Here the CDR3 DNA reads TGTGCCAGCAGCGTAGGGGAGGGAATTACTGAAGCTTTCTTT.

The chain carries TRBV6-6 and TRBJ2-2; 11 bases are shared with TRBD2. V shed 6 bases, J shed 5 bases, and the junction held 2 bases outside the gene matches. The CDR3 is 14 residues long. Germline lookup yields CDR1 MNHNY and CDR2 SVGAGI (reference sequence). CDR3: CASRTSGKTGELFF. The CDR3 DNA sequence: TGTGCCAGCAGGACTAGCGGGAAGACCGGGGAGCTGTTTTTT.

CDR3 residues: CASSLRALSYEQYF. Here the CDR3 DNA reads TGTGCCAGCAGTCTCAGGGCTCTCTCCTACGAGCAGTACTTC. The chain has TRBV28 and TRBJ2-7; possibly TRBD1 for D (5 bases). The CDR3 loop spans 14 amino acids. V lost 5 bases and J lost 0, with 11 bases in between. Germline V lookup: CDR1 MDHEN, CDR2 SYDVKM.

This chain's CDR3 is CASSQTGNYGYTF. The CDR3 DNA sequence: TGTGCCAGTAGCCAGACAGGGAACTATGGCTACACCTTC. The rearrangement joins TRBV19 to TRBJ1-2, with 7 bases identical to TRBD1. Germline CDR1 LNHDA, CDR2 SQIVND (reference sequence). This CDR3 is built from 13 residues. The J segment lost 2 bases and the V segment lost 6 bases, leaving 3 bases of the junction unmatched.

The count of this clone is one. This chain links TRBV5-1 with TRBJ2-2, with D possibly TRBD1 on 6 matching bases. V dropped 1 base and J dropped 6 bases, with 13 bases sitting between them. Germline assignment: CDR1 SGHRS and CDR2 YFSETQ. The CDR3 is 15 amino acids. CDR3 loop: CASSLKGGRAGELFF. CDR3 coding DNA: TGCGCCAGCAGCTTGAAAGGGGGAAGGGCCGGGGAGCTGTTTTTT.

CDR3 region: CASSPGLAANLLETQYF. CDR3 nucleotide sequence: TGCGCCAGCAGCCCCGGACTAGCGGCCAACTTATTGGAGACCCAGTACTTC. V is TRBV5-1 and J is TRBJ2-7, with 10 positions matching TRBD2. The end of the DNA is better explained by TRBJ2-5, so the J call may be wrong. Germline loops: CDR1 SGHRS, CDR2 YFSETQ. This CDR3 spans 17 amino acids.

This clone was detected only a few times. The chain links TRBV30 to TRBJ1-1; D call uncertain. Trimming took off 1 base at V and 5 bases at J, with 11 bases between the two ends. CDR1 and CDR2 from the germline V gene are GTSNPN and SVGIG (reference sequence). This CDR3 is 13 amino acids long. The CDR3 DNA sequence: TGTGCCTGGAGTGACCTGCTAGGAACTGAAGCTTTCTTT. Translating gives CAWSDLLGTEAFF.

This chain uses TRBV7-2 with TRBJ1-2; D may be TRBD1 (5 bases). The germline V and J ends were trimmed by 6 bases and 4 bases, with 15 bases remaining between them. The CDR3 covers 14 residues. Germline lookup yields CDR1 SGHTA and CDR2 FQGNSA. This CDR3 is CASRTPGVGYGYTF. In DNA, the CDR3 is TGTGCCAGCAGGACCCCGGGGGTAGGCTATGGCTACACCTTC.

This chain connects TRBV11-3 to TRBJ1-1, with TRBD1 matching 8 bases. Losses at the gene ends were 1 base for V and 5 bases for J; bases not matched to a gene: 15. The CDR3 extends over 18 amino acids. Germline V lookup: CDR1 SGHNT, CDR2 YENEEA. CDR3 sequence: CASSLGPPYPDRATEAFF. In DNA form, the CDR3 reads TGTGCCAGCAGCTTAGGCCCACCCTATCCGGACAGGGCAACTGAAGCTTTCTTT.

The chain uses TRBV19 and TRBJ2-7, with D unclear. The CDR3 sequence is 14 residues long. Between the trimmed V and J ends, which lost 3 bases and 0 bases, there was a span of 9 bases. In germline, CDR1 is LNHDA, CDR2 SQIVND (reference sequence). CDR3 DNA sequence: TGTGCCAGTAGTATTGGTGCAGGCTCCTACGAGCAGTACTTC. As protein: CASSIGAGSYEQYF.